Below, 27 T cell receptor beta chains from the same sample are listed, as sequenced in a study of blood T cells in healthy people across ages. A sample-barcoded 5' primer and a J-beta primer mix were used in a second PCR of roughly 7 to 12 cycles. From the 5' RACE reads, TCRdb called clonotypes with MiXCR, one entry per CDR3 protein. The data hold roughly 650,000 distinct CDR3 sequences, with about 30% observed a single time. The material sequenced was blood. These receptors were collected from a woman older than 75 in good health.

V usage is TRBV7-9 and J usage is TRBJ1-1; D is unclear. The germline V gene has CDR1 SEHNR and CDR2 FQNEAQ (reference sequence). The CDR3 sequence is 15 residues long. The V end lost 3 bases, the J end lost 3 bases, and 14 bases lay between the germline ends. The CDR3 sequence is CASSFGPLGDTEAFF. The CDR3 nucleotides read TGTGCCAGCAGCTTTGGTCCGCTGGGAGACACTGAAGCTTTCTTT.

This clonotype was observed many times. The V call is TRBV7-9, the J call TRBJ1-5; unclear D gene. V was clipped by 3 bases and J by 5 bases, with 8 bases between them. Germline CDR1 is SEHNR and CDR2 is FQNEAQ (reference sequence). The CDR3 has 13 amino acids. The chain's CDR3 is CASSFASDQPQHF. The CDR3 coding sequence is TGTGCCAGCAGCTTCGCAAGTGATCAGCCCCAGCATTTT. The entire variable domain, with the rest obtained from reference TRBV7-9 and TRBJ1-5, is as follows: DTGVSQNPRHKITKRGQNVTFRCDPISEHNRLYWYRQTLGQGPEFLTYFQNEAQLEKSRLLSDRFSAERPKGSFSTLEIQRTEQGDSAMYLCASSFASDQPQHFGDGTRLSIL.

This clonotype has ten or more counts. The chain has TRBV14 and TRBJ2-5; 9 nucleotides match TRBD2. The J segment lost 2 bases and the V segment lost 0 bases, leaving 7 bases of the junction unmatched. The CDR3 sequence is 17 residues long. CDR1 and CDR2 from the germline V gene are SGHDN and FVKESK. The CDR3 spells CASSQDFRRGGQETQYF. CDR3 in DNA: TGTGCCAGCAGCCAAGATTTTAGGCGGGGGGGACAAGAGACCCAGTACTTC. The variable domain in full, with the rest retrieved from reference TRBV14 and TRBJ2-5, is EAGVTQFPSHSVIEKGQTVTLRCDPISGHDNLYWYRRVMGKEIKFLLHFVKESKQDESGMPNNRFLAERTGGTYSTLKVQPAELEDSGVYFCASSQDFRRGGQETQYFGPGTRLLVL.

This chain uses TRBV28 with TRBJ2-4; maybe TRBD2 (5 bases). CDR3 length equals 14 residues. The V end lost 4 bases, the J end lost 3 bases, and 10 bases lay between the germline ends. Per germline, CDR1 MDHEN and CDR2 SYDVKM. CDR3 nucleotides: TGTGCCAGCAGTTCCCGAGCGGACAAAAACATTCAGTACTTC. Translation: CASSSRADKNIQYF.

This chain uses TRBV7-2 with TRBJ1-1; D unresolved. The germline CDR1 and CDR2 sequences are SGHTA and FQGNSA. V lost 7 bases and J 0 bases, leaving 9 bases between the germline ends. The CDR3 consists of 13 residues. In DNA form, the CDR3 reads TGTGCCAGCACCCTGGGATTGAACACTGAAGCTTTCTTT. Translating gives CASTLGLNTEAFF. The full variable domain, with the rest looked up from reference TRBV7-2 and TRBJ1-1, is GAGVSQSPSNKVTEKGKDVELRCDPISGHTALYWYRQSLGQGLEFLIYFQGNSAPDKSGLPSDRFSAERTGGSVSTLTIQRTQQEDSAVYLCASTLGLNTEAFFGQGTRLTVV.

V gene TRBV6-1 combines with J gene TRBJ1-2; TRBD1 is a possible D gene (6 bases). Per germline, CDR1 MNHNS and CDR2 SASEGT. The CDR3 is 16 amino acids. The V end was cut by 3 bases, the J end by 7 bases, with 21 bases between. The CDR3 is CASSDRDIATRGGYTF. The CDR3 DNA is TGTGCCAGCAGTGATCGGGACATCGCGACCCGTGGTGGCTACACCTTC.

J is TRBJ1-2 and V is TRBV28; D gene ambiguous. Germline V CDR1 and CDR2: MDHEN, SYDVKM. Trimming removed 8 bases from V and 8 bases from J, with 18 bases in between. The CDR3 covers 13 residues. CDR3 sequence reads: CASGGVQCGGYTF. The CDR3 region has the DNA TGTGCCAGCGGCGGGGTACAGTGCGGAGGCTACACCTTC.

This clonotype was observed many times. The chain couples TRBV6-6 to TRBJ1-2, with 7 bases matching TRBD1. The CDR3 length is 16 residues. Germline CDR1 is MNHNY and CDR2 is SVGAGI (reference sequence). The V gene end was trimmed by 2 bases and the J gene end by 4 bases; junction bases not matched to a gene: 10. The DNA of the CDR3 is TGTGCCAGCAGTTACACCTTAGAGGGGGCGGGCTATGGCTACACCTTC. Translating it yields CASSYTLEGAGYGYTF.

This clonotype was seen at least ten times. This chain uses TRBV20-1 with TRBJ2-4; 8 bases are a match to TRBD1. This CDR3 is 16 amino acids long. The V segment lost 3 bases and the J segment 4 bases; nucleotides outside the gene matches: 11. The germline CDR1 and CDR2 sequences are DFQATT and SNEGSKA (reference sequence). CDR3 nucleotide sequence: TGCAGTGCTAGTATCAACCAGGGGGCGCAGAAAAACATTCAGTACTTC. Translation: CSASINQGAQKNIQYF.

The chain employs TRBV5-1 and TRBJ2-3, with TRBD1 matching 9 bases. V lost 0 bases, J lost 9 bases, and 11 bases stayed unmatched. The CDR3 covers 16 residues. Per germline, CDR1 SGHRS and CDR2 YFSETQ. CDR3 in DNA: TGCGCCAGCAGCTTGGACTACCGACAGGGGGGAGACACGCAGTATTTT. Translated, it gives CASSLDYRQGGDTQYF.

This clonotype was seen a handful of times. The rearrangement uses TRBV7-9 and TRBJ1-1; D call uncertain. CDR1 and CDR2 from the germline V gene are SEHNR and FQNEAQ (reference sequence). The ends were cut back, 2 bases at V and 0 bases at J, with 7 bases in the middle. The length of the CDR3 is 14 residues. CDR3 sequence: CASSLPLMNTEAFF. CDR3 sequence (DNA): TGTGCCAGCAGCTTACCCTTGATGAACACTGAAGCTTTCTTT.

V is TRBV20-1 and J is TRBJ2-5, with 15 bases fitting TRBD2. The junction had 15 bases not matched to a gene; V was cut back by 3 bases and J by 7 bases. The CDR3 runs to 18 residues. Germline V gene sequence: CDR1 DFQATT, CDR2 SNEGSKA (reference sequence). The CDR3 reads CSARGGTSGRSPATTQYF. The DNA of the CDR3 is TGCAGTGCTAGGGGAGGGACTAGCGGGAGGTCCCCGGCTACGACCCAGTACTTC.

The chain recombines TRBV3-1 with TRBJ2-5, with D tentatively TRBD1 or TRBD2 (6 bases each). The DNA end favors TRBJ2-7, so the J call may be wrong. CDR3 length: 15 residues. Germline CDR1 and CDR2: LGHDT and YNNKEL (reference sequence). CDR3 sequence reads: CASSQDTGGRGEQYF. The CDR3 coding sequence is TGTGCCAGCAGCCAAGATACCGGGGGCCGGGGCGAGCAGTACTTC.

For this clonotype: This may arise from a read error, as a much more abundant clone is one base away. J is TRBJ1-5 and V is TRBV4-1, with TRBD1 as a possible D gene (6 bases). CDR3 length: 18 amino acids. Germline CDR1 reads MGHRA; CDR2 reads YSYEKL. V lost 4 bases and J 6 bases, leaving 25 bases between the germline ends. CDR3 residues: CASSRTLSRDKVAQPQHF. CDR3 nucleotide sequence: TGCGCCAGCAGCCGGACCCTCTCCCGGGACAAGGTTGCTCAGCCCCAGCATTTT.

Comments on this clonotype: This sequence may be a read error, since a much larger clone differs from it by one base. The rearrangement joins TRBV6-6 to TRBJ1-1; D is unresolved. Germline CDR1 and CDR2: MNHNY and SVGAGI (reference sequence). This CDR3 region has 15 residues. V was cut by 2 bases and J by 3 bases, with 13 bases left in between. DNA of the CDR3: TGTGCCAGCAGTTACGGTCAGGCTTTAGACACTGAAGCTTTCTTT. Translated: CASSYGQALDTEAFF.

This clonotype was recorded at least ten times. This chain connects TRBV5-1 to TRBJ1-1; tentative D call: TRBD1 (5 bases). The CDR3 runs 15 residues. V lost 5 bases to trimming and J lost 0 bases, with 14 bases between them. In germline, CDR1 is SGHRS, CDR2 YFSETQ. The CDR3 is CASSGDGYMNTEAFF. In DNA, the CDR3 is TGCGCCAGCAGTGGGGACGGTTACATGAACACTGAAGCTTTCTTT.

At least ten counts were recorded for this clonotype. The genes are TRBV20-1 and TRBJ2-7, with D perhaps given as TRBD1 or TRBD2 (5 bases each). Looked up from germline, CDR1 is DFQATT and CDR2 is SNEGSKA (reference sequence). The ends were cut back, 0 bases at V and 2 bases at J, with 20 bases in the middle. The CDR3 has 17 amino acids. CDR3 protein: CSARDPSPGRRTYEQYF. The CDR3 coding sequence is TGCAGTGCTAGAGATCCCAGCCCGGGACGGAGGACCTACGAGCAGTACTTC.

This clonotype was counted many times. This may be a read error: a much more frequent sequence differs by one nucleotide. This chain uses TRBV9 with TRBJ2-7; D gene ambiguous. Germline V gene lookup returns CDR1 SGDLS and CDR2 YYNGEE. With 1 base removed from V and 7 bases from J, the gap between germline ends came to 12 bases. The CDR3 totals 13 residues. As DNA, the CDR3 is TGTGCCAGCAGCGTATCCAGGTGTGGAGAGCAGTACTTC. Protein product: CASSVSRCGEQYF.

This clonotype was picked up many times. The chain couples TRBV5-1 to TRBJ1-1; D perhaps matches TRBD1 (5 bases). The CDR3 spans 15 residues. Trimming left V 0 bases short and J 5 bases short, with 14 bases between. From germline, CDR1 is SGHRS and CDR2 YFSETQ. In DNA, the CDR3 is TGCGCCAGCAGCTTGGCCCCCGGGGGATTGACTGAAGCTTTCTTT. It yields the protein CASSLAPGGLTEAFF. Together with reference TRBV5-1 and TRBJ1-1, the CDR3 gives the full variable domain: KAGVTQTPRYLIKTRGQQVTLSCSPISGHRSVSWYQQTPGQGLQFLFEYFSETQRNKGNFPGRFSGRQFSNSRSEMNVSTLELGDSALYLCASSLAPGGLTEAFFGQGTRLTVV.

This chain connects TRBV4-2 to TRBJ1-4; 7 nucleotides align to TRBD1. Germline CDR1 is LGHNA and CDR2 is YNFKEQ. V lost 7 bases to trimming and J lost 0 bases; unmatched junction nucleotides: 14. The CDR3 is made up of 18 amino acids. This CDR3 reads CASTSSPTGAATNEKLFF. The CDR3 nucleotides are TGTGCCAGCACCTCATCACCCACAGGGGCCGCAACTAATGAAAAACTGTTTTTT.

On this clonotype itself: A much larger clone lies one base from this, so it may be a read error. Here the CDR3 DNA reads TGTGCCACCAGCAGAGATAGGGGGGGCCTGGAGACCCAGTTCTTC. Residues: CATSRDRGGLETQFF. This sequence joins TRBV15 and TRBJ2-1; D possibly corresponds to TRBD2 (7 bases). Germline V lookup: CDR1 LNHNV, CDR2 YYDKDF (reference sequence). This CDR3 comprises 15 residues. Trimming shortened V by 0 bases and J by 13 bases, and 19 bases separated the two germline ends. The full variable domain, with the rest looked up from reference TRBV15 and TRBJ2-1, is DAMVIQNPRYQVTQFGKPVTLSCSQTLNHNVMYWYQQKSSQAPKLLFHYYDKDFNNEADTPDNFQSRRPNTSFCFLDIRSPGLGDTAMYLCATSRDRGGLETQFFGPGTRLTVL.

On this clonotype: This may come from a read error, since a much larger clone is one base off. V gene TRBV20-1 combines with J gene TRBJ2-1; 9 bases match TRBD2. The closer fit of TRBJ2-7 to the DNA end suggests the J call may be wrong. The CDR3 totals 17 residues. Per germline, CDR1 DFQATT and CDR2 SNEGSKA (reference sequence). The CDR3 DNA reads TGCAGTGCTAGGAGGCAGCGGGGGGCGCTGAGACACAATGAGCAGTACTTC. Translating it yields CSARRQRGALRHNEQYF.

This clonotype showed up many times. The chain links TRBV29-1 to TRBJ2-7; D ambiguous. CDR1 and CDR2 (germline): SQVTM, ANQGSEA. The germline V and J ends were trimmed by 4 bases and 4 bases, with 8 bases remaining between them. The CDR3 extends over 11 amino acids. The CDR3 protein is CSVGDLYEQYF. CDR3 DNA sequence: TGCAGCGTTGGGGATTTATACGAGCAGTACTTC.

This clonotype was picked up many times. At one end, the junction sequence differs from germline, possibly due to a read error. CDR3 sequence (DNA): TGCAGCGTAGAAGCGGGGGGGGCAAGTGAGCAGTTCTTC. Amino acids: CSVEAGGASEQFF. The J gene is TRBJ2-1, the V gene TRBV29-1, with TRBD2 identical over 10 bases. The CDR3 totals 13 residues. The germline V gene has CDR1 SQVTM and CDR2 ANQGSEA.

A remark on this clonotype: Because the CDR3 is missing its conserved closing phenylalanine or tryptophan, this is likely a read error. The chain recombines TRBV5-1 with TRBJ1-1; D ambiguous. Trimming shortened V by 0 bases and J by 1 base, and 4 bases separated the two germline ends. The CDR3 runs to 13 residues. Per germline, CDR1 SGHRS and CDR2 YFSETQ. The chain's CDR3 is CASSLGKNTEAFV. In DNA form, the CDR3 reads TGCGCCAGCAGCTTGGGAAAGAACACTGAAGCTTTCGTT.

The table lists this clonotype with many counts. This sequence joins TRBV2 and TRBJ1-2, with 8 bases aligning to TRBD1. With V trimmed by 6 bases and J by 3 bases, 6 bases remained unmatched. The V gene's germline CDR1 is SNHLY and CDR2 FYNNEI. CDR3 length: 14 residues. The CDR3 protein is CASSDRGLDYGYTF. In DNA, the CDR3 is TGTGCCAGCAGCGACAGGGGATTGGACTATGGCTACACCTTC. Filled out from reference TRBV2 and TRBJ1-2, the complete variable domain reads EPEVTQTPSHQVTQMGQEVILRCVPISNHLYFYWYRQILGQKVEFLVSFYNNEISEKSEIFDDQFSVERPDGSNFTLKIRSTKLEDSAMYFCASSDRGLDYGYTFGSGTRLTVV.

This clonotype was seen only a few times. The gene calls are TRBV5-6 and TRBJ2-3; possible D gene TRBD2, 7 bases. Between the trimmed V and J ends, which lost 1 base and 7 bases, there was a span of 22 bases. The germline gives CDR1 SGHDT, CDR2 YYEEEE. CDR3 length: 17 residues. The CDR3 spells CASSLNGEWGGHNTQYF. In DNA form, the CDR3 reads TGTGCCAGCAGCTTGAACGGGGAGTGGGGGGGCCATAATACGCAGTATTTT.